This T cell receptor beta chain was found in a study of shared clonotypes between healthy human individuals. Notes on the study in general: Incomplete sequencing of sorted subsets was indicated by rarefaction despite large depth. Depth of sequencing was expected to influence donor clonotype sharing.

Of note for this clone: Its antigen remains unknown.

Donors were healthy HIV-negative adults without recent acute infections or vaccinations. The authors divided CD4+ cells into CD45RA+ naive and CD45RA-negative memory subsets. The method was immunoSEQ multiplex PCR; TCRdb's version includes in-frame clones alone and lacks a portion of them. The sample records over a million clones, roughly 97% being singletons. Deletions cut 4 bases from V and 4 bases from J, with 17 bases between. The CDR3 has 16 residues. The germline CDR1 and CDR2 sequences are LNHDA and SQIVND (reference sequence). The sequencing sample was made of naive CD4+ T cells sorted from blood. Subset in this sample: CD45RA+ positively selected. The clonotype comes from a man younger than 40 in good health. The chain combines TRBV19 with TRBJ1-5; no firm D call. CDR3 region: CASSTPIGRVNQPQHF. The CDR3, as DNA: TGTGCCAGTAGTACCCCCATTGGGAGGGTGAATCAGCCCCAGCATTTT.